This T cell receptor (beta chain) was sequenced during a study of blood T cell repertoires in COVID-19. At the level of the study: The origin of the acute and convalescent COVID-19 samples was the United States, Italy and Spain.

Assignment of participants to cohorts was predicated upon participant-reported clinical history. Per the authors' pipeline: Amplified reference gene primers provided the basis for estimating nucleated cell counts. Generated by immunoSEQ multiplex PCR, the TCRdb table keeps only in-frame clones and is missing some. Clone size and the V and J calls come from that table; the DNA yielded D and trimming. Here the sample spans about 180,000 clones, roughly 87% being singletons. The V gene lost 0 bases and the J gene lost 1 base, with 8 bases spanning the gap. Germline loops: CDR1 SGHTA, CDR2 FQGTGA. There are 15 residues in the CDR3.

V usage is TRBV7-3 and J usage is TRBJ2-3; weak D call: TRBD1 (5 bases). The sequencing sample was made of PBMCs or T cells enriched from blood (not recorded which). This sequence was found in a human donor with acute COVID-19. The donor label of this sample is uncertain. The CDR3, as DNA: TGTGCCAGCAGCTTAACGGTACAGGGCACAGATACGCAGTATTTT. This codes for CASSLTVQGTDTQYF.